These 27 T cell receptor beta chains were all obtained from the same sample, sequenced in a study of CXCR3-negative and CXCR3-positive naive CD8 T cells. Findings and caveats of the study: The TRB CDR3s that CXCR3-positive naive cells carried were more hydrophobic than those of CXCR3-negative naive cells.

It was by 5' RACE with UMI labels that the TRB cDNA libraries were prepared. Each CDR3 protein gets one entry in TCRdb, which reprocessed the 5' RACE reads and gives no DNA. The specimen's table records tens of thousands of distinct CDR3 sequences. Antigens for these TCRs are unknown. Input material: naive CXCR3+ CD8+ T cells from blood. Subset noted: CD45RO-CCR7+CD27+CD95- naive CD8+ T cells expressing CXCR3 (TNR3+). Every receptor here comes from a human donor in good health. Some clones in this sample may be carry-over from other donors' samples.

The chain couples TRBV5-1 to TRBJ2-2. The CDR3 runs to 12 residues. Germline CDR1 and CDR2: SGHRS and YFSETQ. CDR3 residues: CASQPNTGELFF. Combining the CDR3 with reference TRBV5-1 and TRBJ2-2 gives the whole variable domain KAGVTQTPRYLIKTRGQQVTLSCSPISGHRSVSWYQQTPGQGLQFLFEYFSETQRNKGNFPGRFSGRQFSNSRSEMNVSTLELGDSALYLCASQPNTGELFFGEGSRLTVL.

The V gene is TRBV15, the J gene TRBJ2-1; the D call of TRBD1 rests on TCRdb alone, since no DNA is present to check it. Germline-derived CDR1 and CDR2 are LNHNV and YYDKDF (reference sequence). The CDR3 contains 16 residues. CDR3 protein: CATSRERTGGLDEQFF.

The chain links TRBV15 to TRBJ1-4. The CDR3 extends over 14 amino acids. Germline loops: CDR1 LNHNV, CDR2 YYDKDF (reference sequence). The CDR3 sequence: CATSREDTYEKLFF.

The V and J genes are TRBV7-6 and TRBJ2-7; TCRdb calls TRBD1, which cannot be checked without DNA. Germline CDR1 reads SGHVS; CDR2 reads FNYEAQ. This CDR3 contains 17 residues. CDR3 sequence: CASSLEAGEGFSYEQYF. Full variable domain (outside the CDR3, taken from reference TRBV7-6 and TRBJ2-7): GAGVSQSPRYKVTKRGQDVALRCDPISGHVSLYWYRQALGQGPEFLTYFNYEAQQDKSGLPNDRFSAERPEGSISTLTIQRTEQRDSAMYRCASSLEAGEGFSYEQYFGPGTRLTVT.

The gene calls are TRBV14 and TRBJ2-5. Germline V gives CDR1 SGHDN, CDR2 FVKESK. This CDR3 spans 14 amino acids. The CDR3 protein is CASSYSWGQETQYF.

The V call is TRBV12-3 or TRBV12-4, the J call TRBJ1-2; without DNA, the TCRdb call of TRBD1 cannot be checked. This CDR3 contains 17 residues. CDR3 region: CASRNDGGDSEDYGYTF.

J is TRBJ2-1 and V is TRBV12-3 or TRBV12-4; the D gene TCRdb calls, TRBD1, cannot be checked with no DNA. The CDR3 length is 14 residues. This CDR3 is CASSWGGRTNEQFF.

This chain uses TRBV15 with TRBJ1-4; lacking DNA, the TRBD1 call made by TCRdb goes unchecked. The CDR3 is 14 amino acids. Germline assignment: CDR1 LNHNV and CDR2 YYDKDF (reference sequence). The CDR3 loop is CATGVWDRDEKLFF.

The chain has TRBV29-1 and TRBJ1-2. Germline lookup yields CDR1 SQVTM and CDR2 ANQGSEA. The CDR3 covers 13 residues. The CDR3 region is CSVAPEGNYGYTF. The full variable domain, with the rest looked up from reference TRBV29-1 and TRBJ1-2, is SAVISQKPSRDICQRGTSLTIQCQVDSQVTMMFWYRQQPGQSLTLIATANQGSEATYESGFVIDKFPISRPNLTFSTLTVSNMSPEDSSIYLCSVAPEGNYGYTFGSGTRLTVV.

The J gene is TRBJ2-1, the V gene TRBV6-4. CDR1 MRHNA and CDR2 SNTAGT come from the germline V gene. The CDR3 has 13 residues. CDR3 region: CASSDSRWDEQFF.

The CDR3 region is CASSQSLAAGELFF. The J gene is TRBJ2-2, the V gene TRBV4-1; TCRdb reports TRBD2, a call that lacks DNA to check it against. The CDR3 length is 14 residues. Germline CDR1 MGHRA, CDR2 YSYEKL.

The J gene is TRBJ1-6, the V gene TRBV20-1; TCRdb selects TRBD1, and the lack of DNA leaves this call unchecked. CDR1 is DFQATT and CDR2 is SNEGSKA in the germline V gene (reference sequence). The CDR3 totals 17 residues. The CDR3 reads CSAPKLTESSYNSPLHF.

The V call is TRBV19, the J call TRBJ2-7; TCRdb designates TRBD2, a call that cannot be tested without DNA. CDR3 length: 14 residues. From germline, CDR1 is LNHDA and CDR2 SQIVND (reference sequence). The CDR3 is CASSMKAGTYEQYF.

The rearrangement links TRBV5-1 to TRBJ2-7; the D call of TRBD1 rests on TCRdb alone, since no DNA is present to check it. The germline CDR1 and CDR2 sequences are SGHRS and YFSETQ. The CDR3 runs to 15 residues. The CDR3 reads CASSLETGGGYEQYF.

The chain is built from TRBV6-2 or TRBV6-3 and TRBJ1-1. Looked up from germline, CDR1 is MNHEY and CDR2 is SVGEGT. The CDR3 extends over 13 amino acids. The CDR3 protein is CASKPTEAWEAFF.

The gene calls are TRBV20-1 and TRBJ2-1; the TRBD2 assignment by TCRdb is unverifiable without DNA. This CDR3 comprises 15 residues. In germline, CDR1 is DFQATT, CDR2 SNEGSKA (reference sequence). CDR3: CSAAGTSGMEDEQFF.

CDR3 residues: CASSENGFLDEQFF. The chain uses TRBV2 and TRBJ2-1. Germline lookup yields CDR1 SNHLY and CDR2 FYNNEI. The CDR3 sequence is 14 residues long.

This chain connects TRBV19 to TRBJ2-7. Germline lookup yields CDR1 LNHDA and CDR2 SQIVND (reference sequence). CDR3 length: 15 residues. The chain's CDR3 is CASSIEAGRFYEQYF.

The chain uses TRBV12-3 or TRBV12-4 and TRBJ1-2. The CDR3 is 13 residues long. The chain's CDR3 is CASSQIRTYGYTF.

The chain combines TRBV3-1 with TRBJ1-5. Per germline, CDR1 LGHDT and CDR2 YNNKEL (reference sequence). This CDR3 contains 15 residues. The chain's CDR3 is CASSQELYSNQPQHF.

The CDR3 sequence is CASSPYGRGGTEAFF. J is TRBJ1-1 and V is TRBV6-2 or TRBV6-3. CDR1 and CDR2 (germline): MNHEY, SVGEGT. This CDR3 has 15 amino acids.

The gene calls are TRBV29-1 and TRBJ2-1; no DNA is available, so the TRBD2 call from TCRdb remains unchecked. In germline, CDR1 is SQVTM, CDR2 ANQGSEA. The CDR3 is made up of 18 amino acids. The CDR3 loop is CSVEDLIAGGSSYNEQFF.

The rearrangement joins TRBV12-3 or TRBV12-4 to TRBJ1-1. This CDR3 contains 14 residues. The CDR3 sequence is CASNLGREDTEAFF.

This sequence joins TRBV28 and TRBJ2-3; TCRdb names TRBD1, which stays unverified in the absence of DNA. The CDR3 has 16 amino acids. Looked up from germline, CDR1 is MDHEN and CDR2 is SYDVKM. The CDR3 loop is CASTPRSPWGTDTQYF. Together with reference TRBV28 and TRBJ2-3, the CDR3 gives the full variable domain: DVKVTQSSRYLVKRTGEKVFLECVQDMDHENMFWYRQDPGLGLRLIYFSYDVKMKEKGDIPEGYSVSREKKERFSLILESASTNQTSMYLCASTPRSPWGTDTQYFGPGTRLTVL.

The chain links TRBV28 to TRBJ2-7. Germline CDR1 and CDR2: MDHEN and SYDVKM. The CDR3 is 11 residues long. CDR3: CASNSFNEQYF.

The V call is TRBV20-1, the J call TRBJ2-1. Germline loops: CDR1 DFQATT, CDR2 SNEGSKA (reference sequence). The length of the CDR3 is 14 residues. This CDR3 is CSSTPGTSYNEQFF.

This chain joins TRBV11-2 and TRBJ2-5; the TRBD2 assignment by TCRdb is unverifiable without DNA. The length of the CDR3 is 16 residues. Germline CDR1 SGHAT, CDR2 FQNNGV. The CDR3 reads CASSLGAGGPGETQYF.